The 26 T cell receptor beta chains listed next were all sequenced from one sample in a study of blood T cell repertoires in COVID-19 (dated by TCRdb to between 2020 and 2021). The library was made by the immunoSEQ multiplex PCR assay. Drawn from immuneACCESS, this table holds only the in-frame rearrangements with V and J called that TCRdb kept. Clones are partly lost; checked studies trace under half to an unresolved V gene and leave the rest unexplained. The sample table records 200,000 to 250,000 clones; approximately 91% of these occur just once. Of the sample, about 6.3% falls within the top ten clones. Sequenced sample: peripheral blood. The receptors stem from a man aged 60 to 69 who had recovered from COVID-19.

This chain connects TRBV27 to TRBJ1-1; 8 nucleotides agree with TRBD1. The CDR3 runs to 13 residues. Trimming removed 5 bases from V and 3 bases from J; junction bases left unmatched: 2. Germline V gene sequence: CDR1 MNHEY, CDR2 SMNVEV (reference sequence). CDR3 amino acids: CASSLTGDTEAFF. The CDR3 nucleotides are TGTGCCAGCAGTCTGACAGGGGACACTGAAGCTTTCTTT.

The V gene is TRBV27, the J gene TRBJ2-7; TRBD2 matches at 10 bases. Germline loops: CDR1 MNHEY, CDR2 SMNVEV (reference sequence). V lost 3 bases to trimming and J lost 0 bases; unmatched junction nucleotides: 11. This CDR3 spans 18 amino acids. This CDR3 reads CASSFTGSGRTTSYEQYF. The CDR3 nucleotides read TGTGCCAGCAGTTTTACAGGTAGCGGGAGGACCACCTCCTACGAGCAGTACTTC.

V is TRBV6-2 or TRBV6-3 and J is TRBJ2-7, with D possibly matching TRBD1 (7 bases). V was pared by 2 bases and J by 0 bases, with 17 bases between. Germline V gives CDR1 MNHEY, CDR2 SVGEGT. The CDR3 length is 17 residues. The CDR3 here is CASSYGRRSGGSYEQYF. The CDR3 coding sequence is TGTGCCAGCAGTTACGGGAGGCGGTCAGGGGGCTCCTACGAGCAGTACTTC.

The chain carries TRBV28 and TRBJ1-4, with TRBD1 identical over 7 bases. The V gene end was trimmed by 5 bases and the J gene end by 2 bases; junction bases not matched to a gene: 5. From germline, CDR1 is MDHEN and CDR2 SYDVKM. The CDR3 loop spans 15 amino acids. The CDR3 spells CASSKGGTTNEKLFF. For the CDR3, the DNA is TGTGCCAGCAGTAAAGGGGGCACGACTAATGAAAAACTGTTTTTT.

This clone was counted once. The V and J genes are TRBV7-7 and TRBJ2-1, with 7 bases aligning to TRBD1. The CDR3 runs 16 residues. Losses at the gene ends were 5 bases for V and 4 bases for J; bases not matched to a gene: 11. Germline loops: CDR1 SSHAT, CDR2 FNYEAQ (reference sequence). The CDR3 here is CASSRWNRGGYNEQFF. The CDR3 region has the DNA TGTGCCAGCAGCCGCTGGAACAGGGGCGGTTACAATGAGCAGTTCTTC.

This chain joins TRBV27 and TRBJ1-5; the D is unclear. From germline, CDR1 is MNHEY and CDR2 SMNVEV (reference sequence). Trimming took 0 bases from V and 11 from J, leaving 11 bases between them. The length of the CDR3 is 13 residues. The CDR3 bases are TGTGCCAGCAGTTTATCTTTCCGGAGGACCCAGCATTTT. Amino acid sequence: CASSLSFRRTQHF.

The chain joins TRBV29-1 to TRBJ1-1, with 7 nucleotides matching TRBD1. The CDR3 is made up of 13 amino acids. Germline V CDR1 and CDR2: SQVTM, ANQGSEA. With V trimmed by 5 bases and J by 3 bases, 6 bases remained unmatched. CDR3 in DNA: TGCAGCGTTTCATACAGGGGAGACACTGAAGCTTTCTTT. It encodes CSVSYRGDTEAFF.

The rearrangement links TRBV5-8 to TRBJ2-2, with no clear D. The CDR3 loop spans 13 amino acids. Trimming removed 0 bases at V and 5 bases at J, with 5 bases between. Germline V lookup: CDR1 SGHTS, CDR2 YDEGEE. CDR3 sequence (DNA): TGTGCCAGCAGCTTGGTGCGGACCGGGGAGCTGTTTTTT. Translated, it gives CASSLVRTGELFF. The complete variable domain, with remaining parts taken from reference TRBV5-8 and TRBJ2-2, reads EAGVTQSPTHLIKTRGQQATLRCSPISGHTSVYWYQQALGLGLQFLLWYDEGEERNRGNFPPRFSGRQFPNYSSELNVNALELEDSALYLCASSLVRTGELFFGEGSRLTVL.

This clone was observed once. This chain uses TRBV19 with TRBJ1-2, with D possibly TRBD1 on 5 matching bases. The CDR3 totals 14 residues. Between the trimmed V and J ends, which lost 5 bases and 4 bases, there was a span of 14 bases. Germline V lookup: CDR1 LNHDA, CDR2 SQIVND (reference sequence). This CDR3 reads CASSLGGLVYGYTF. The CDR3 coding sequence is TGTGCCAGTAGTTTGGGGGGTTTAGTCTATGGCTACACCTTC.

The sample holds one count of this clone. The J gene is TRBJ2-7, the V gene TRBV27; 8 bases map to TRBD1. The CDR3 is 14 residues long. Germline V lookup: CDR1 MNHEY, CDR2 SMNVEV (reference sequence). J gave up 3 bases and V 6 bases, and 7 bases lay outside the gene matches. The CDR3, as DNA: TGTGCCAGCAGCTCCGGGACAGGTATCTACGAGCAGTACTTC. Protein product: CASSSGTGIYEQYF.

The chain couples TRBV25-1 to TRBJ1-1; TRBD1 might be the D (6 bases). The CDR3 has 15 amino acids. Germline V gives CDR1 MGHDK, CDR2 SYGVNS. Trimming pared 4 bases from V and 6 bases from J, leaving 18 bases between. CDR3: CASSALGGGVAEAFF. DNA for the CDR3: TGTGCCAGCAGTGCCCTAGGGGGGGGTGTGGCTGAAGCTTTCTTT.

The gene calls are TRBV6-2 or TRBV6-3 and TRBJ2-2, with D tentatively TRBD1 (5 bases). V lost 2 bases to trimming and J lost 4 bases, with 14 bases between them. The CDR3 contains 16 residues. The V gene's germline CDR1 is MNHEY and CDR2 SVGEGT. In nucleotides, the CDR3 is TGTGCCAGCAGTTACCCCTCTCGACAGCGCACCGGGGAGCTGTTTTTT. This codes for CASSYPSRQRTGELFF.

The chain recombines TRBV18 with TRBJ2-2, with 9 positions matching TRBD1. V shed 2 bases, J shed 6 bases, and the junction held 7 bases outside the gene matches. CDR1 and CDR2 from the germline V gene are KGHSH and LQKENI. The CDR3 has 16 amino acids. CDR3 DNA: TGTGCCAGCTCACCATTTGGACAGGGGACGGCCGGGGAGCTGTTTTTT. Amino acids: CASSPFGQGTAGELFF.

The V gene is TRBV6-5, the J gene TRBJ2-5; 8 bases line up with TRBD1. The CDR3 spans 15 residues. Germline V gene lookup returns CDR1 MNHEY and CDR2 SVGAGI. Trimming at V came to 7 bases and at J to 5 bases, leaving 12 bases not matched to a gene. CDR3 coding DNA: TGTGCCAGCATCCTGGACAGGGTGGGCCCGGAGACCCAGTACTTC. Its translation: CASILDRVGPETQYF.

The genes are TRBV4-1 and TRBJ1-4; D not resolved. The CDR3 loop spans 16 amino acids. V was pared by 0 bases and J by 5 bases, with 13 bases between. Looked up from germline, CDR1 is MGHRA and CDR2 is YSYEKL. The DNA of the CDR3 is TGCGCCAGCAGCCAAGATCGCCGCGAGGCGAATGAAAAACTGTTTTTT. Protein: CASSQDRREANEKLFF.

The rearrangement uses TRBV27 and TRBJ1-1; 7 bases align to TRBD1. The CDR3 is 16 residues long. Trimming at V came to 6 bases and at J to 1 base, leaving 11 bases not matched to a gene. Per germline, CDR1 MNHEY and CDR2 SMNVEV (reference sequence). The DNA for the CDR3 is TGTGCCAGCAGCACCCGGGGGACAGTTCCGAACACTGAAGCTTTCTTT. This encodes CASSTRGTVPNTEAFF.

This chain joins TRBV18 and TRBJ2-2, with a tentative D call TRBD1 (6 bases). This CDR3 comprises 16 residues. The V end was cut by 5 bases, the J end by 6 bases, with 19 bases between. Per the germline V gene, CDR1 is KGHSH and CDR2 is LQKENI. The CDR3 nucleotides read TGTGCCAGCTCAGAAAGGGGGAGCCAAAGCGCCGGGGAGCTGTTTTTT. This encodes CASSERGSQSAGELFF. The variable domain in full, with the rest retrieved from reference TRBV18 and TRBJ2-2, is NAGVMQNPRHLVRRRGQEARLRCSPMKGHSHVYWYRQLPEEGLKFMVYLQKENIIDESGMPKERFSAEFPKEGPSILRIQQVVRGDSAAYFCASSERGSQSAGELFFGEGSRLTVL.

The CDR3 protein is CATARTGGTGELFF. The CDR3 DNA reads TGTGCCACCGCGAGGACAGGGGGCACCGGGGAGCTGTTTTTT. This rearrangement joins TRBV19 to TRBJ2-2; 10 bases are shared with TRBD1. The CDR3 loop spans 14 amino acids. J was trimmed by 4 bases and V by 10 bases; bases with no gene match: 6. Germline lookup yields CDR1 LNHDA and CDR2 SQIVND (reference sequence).

This chain uses TRBV7-2 with TRBJ2-7; TRBD2 matches at 11 bases. Germline CDR1 SGHTA, CDR2 FQGNSA. Germline trimming cut 2 bases from V and 4 bases from J; bases unmatched to any gene: 7. The length of the CDR3 is 16 residues. Written as DNA, the CDR3 is TGTGCCAGCAGCTTATTAGTAGCGGGAGGGTTTTACGAGCAGTACTTC. Translated: CASSLLVAGGFYEQYF.

This clone was observed a few times. The V and J genes are TRBV19 and TRBJ1-5; D call uncertain. The germline V gene has CDR1 LNHDA and CDR2 SQIVND (reference sequence). This CDR3 region has 16 residues. V lost 3 bases and J 1 base, leaving 13 bases between the germline ends. CDR3 in amino acids: CASSISAGSSNQPQHF. For the CDR3, the DNA is TGTGCCAGTAGTATCTCAGCGGGCAGCAGCAATCAGCCCCAGCATTTT.

The chain is built from TRBV5-8 and TRBJ2-3; 9 bases line up with TRBD1. CDR1 and CDR2 from the germline V gene are SGHTS and YDEGEE. The CDR3 runs 16 residues. The V and J ends lost 0 bases and 2 bases, in that order; junction bases with no gene match: 4. As DNA, the CDR3 is TGTGCCAGCAGCTTGGGCCGGGACAGGGTCACAGATACGCAGTATTTT. As protein: CASSLGRDRVTDTQYF. Supplemented by reference TRBV5-8 and TRBJ2-3, the full variable domain reads EAGVTQSPTHLIKTRGQQATLRCSPISGHTSVYWYQQALGLGLQFLLWYDEGEERNRGNFPPRFSGRQFPNYSSELNVNALELEDSALYLCASSLGRDRVTDTQYFGPGTRLTVL.

This chain links TRBV6-6 with TRBJ1-4, with TRBD1 as a possible D gene (5 bases). There are 14 residues in the CDR3. The V and J ends lost 2 bases and 7 bases respectively, with 11 bases between them. CDR1 and CDR2 from the germline V gene are MNHNY and SVGAGI (reference sequence). In DNA, the CDR3 is TGTGCCAGCAGTTACGACAGCCTGGGTGAAAAACTGTTTTTT. This translates into CASSYDSLGEKLFF.

The V gene is TRBV9, the J gene TRBJ2-5; no clear D gene. The germline CDR1 and CDR2 sequences are SGDLS and YYNGEE. The CDR3 has 16 residues. V dropped 0 bases and J dropped 0 bases, with 12 bases sitting between them. This CDR3 reads CASSVAHSRDQETQYF. The CDR3 DNA reads as TGTGCCAGCAGCGTAGCCCACAGTCGAGACCAAGAGACCCAGTACTTC.

The chain links TRBV19 to TRBJ1-1; D perhaps matches TRBD1 (6 bases). V was cut by 9 bases and J by 6 bases, with 17 bases left in between. Germline CDR1 reads LNHDA; CDR2 reads SQIVND (reference sequence). CDR3 size: 13 residues. The chain's CDR3 is CASFSWTASEAFF. In DNA, the CDR3 is TGTGCCAGCTTTTCCTGGACAGCCTCTGAAGCTTTCTTT.

This chain links TRBV18 with TRBJ2-1, with 7 positions matching TRBD1. Trimming at V came to 2 bases and at J to 3 bases, leaving 1 base not matched to a gene. In germline, CDR1 is KGHSH, CDR2 LQKENI. The CDR3 spans 14 residues. CDR3 in amino acids: CASSPGTDYNEQFF. The CDR3 bases are TGTGCCAGCTCACCAGGGACAGACTACAATGAGCAGTTCTTC.

This rearrangement joins TRBV24-1 to TRBJ1-2; 12 bases align to TRBD1. V was pared by 9 bases and J by 2 bases, with 0 bases of the junction left unmatched. Germline CDR1 is KGHDR and CDR2 is SFDVKD. CDR3 length: 13 residues. Here the CDR3 DNA reads TGTGCCACCGGGACAGGGGGCAACTATGGCTACACCTTC. Protein product: CATGTGGNYGYTF.